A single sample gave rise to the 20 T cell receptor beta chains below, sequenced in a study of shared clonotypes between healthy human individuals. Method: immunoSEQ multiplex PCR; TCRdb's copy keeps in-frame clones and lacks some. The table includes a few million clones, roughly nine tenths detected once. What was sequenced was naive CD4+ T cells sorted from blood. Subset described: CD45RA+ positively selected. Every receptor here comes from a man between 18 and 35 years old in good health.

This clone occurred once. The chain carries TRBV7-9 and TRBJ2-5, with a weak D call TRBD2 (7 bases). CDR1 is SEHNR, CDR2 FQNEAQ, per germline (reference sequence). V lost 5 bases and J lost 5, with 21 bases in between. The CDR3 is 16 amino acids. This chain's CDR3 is CASSPPGGGGGETQYF. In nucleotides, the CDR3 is TGTGCCAGCAGCCCCCCCGGCGGCGGGGGCGGGGAGACCCAGTACTTC.

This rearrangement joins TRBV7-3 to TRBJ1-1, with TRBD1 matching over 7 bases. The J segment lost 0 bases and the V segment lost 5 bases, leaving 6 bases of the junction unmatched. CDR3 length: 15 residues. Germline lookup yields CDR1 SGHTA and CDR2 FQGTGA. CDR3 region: CASSLTGQLNTEAFF. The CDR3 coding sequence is TGTGCCAGCAGCCTGACGGGACAGTTGAACACTGAAGCTTTCTTT.

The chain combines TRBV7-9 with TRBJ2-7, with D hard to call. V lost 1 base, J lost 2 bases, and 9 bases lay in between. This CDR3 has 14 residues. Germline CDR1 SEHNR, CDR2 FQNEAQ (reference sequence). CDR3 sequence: CASSLVSTPYEQYF. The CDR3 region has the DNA TGTGCCAGCAGCTTAGTATCTACCCCCTACGAGCAGTACTTC. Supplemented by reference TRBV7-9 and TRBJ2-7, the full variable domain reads DTGVSQNPRHKITKRGQNVTFRCDPISEHNRLYWYRQTLGQGPEFLTYFQNEAQLEKSRLLSDRFSAERPKGSFSTLEIQRTEQGDSAMYLCASSLVSTPYEQYFGPGTRLTVT.

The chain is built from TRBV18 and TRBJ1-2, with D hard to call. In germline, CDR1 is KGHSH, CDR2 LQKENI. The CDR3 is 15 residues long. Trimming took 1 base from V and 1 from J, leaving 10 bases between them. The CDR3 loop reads CASSPRSGDNYGYTF. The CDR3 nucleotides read TGTGCCAGCTCACCACGGAGCGGGGATAACTATGGCTACACCTTC.

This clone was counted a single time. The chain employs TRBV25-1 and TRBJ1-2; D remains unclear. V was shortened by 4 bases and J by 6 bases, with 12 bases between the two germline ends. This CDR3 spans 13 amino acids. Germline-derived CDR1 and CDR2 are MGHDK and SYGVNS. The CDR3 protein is CASSGRATNGYTF. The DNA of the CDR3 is TGTGCCAGCAGTGGACGGGCCACTAATGGCTACACCTTC.

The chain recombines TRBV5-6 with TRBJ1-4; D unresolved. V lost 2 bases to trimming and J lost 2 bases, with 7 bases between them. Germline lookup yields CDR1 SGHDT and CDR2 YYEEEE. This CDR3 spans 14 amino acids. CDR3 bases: TGTGCCAGCAGCTTTGGAGGGACTAATGAAAAACTGTTTTTT. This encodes CASSFGGTNEKLFF.

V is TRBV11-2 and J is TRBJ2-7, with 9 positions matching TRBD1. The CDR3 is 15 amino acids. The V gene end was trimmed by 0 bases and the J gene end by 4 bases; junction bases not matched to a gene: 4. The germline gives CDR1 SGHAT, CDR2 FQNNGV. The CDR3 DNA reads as TGTGCCAGCAGCTTAGAAGGGACAGGGAAATACGAGCAGTACTTC. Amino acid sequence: CASSLEGTGKYEQYF. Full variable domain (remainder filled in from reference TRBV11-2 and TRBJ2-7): EAGVAQSPRYKIIEKRQSVAFWCNPISGHATLYWYQQILGQGPKLLIQFQNNGVVDDSQLPKDRFSAERLKGVDSTLKIQPAKLEDSAVYLCASSLEGTGKYEQYFGPGTRLTVT.

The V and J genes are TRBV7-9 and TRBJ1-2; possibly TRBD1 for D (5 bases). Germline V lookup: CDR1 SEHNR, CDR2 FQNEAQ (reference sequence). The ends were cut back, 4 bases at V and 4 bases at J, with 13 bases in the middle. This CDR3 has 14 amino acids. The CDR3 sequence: CASSSTDTPYGYTF. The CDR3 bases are TGTGCCAGCAGCTCAACGGACACGCCCTATGGCTACACCTTC.

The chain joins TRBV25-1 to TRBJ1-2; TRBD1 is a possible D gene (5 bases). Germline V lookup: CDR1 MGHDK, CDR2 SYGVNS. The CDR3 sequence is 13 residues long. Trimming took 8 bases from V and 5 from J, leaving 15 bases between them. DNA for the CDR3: TGTGCCAGCTCCTCGACAGATACGTATGGCTACACCTTC. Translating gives CASSSTDTYGYTF.

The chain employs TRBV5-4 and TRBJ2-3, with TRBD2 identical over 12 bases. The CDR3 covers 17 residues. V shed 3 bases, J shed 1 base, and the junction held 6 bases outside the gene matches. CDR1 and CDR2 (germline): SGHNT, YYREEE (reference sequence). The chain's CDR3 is CASSSTSGRSGTDTQYF. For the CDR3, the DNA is TGTGCCAGCAGCTCTACTAGCGGGAGGAGCGGCACAGATACGCAGTATTTT. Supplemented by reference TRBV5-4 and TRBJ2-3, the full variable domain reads ETGVTQSPTHLIKTRGQQVTLRCSSQSGHNTVSWYQQALGQGPQFIFQYYREEENGRGNFPPRFSGLQFPNYSSELNVNALELDDSALYLCASSSTSGRSGTDTQYFGPGTRLTVL.

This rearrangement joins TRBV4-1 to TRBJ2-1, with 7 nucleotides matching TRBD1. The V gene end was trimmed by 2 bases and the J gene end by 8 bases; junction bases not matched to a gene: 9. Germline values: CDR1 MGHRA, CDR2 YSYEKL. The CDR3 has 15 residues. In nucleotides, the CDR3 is TGCGCCAGCAGCCAACCGGGACAGCGTAGGGATGAGCAGTTCTTC. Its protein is CASSQPGQRRDEQFF.

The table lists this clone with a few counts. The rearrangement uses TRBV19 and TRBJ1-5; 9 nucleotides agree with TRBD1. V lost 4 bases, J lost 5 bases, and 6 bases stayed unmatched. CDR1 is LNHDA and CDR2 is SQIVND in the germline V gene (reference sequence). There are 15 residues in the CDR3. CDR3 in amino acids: CASSKQGARDQPQHF. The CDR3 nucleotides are TGTGCCAGTAGTAAACAGGGGGCTCGGGATCAGCCCCAGCATTTT.

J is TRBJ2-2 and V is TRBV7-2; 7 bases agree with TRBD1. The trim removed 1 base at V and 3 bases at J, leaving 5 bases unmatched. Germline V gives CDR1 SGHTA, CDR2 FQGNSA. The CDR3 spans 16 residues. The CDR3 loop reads CASSLVSTGDTGELFF. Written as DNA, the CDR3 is TGTGCCAGCAGCTTAGTTTCTACAGGGGACACCGGGGAGCTGTTTTTT.

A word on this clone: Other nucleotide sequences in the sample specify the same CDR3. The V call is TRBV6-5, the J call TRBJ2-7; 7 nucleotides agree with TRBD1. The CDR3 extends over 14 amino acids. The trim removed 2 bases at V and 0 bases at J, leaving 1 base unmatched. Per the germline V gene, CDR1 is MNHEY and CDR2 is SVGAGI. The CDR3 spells CASSYRGPSYEQYF. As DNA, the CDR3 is TGTGCCAGCAGTTACAGGGGGCCCTCCTACGAGCAGTACTTC.

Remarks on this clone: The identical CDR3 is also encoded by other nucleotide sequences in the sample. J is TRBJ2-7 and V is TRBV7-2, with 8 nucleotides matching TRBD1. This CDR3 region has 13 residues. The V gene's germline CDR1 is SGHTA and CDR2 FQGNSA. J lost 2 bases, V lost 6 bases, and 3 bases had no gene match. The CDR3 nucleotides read TGTGCCAGCAGTCGGACAGGGACCTACGAGCAGTACTTC. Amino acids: CASSRTGTYEQYF.

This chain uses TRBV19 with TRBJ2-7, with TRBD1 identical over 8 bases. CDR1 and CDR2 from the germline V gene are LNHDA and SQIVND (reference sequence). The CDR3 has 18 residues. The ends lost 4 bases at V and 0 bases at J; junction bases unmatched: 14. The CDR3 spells CASSNRDRLSPYSYEQYF. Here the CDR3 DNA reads TGTGCCAGTAGTAACCGGGACAGGCTCTCTCCTTACTCCTACGAGCAGTACTTC.

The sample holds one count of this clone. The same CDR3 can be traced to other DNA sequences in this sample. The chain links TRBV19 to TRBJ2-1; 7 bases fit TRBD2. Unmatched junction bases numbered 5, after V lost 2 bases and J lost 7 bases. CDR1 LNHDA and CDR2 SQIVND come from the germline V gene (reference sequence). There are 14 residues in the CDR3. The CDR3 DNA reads TGTGCCAGTAGTATATTGGCGGGAGATAATGAGCAGTTCTTC. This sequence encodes CASSILAGDNEQFF.

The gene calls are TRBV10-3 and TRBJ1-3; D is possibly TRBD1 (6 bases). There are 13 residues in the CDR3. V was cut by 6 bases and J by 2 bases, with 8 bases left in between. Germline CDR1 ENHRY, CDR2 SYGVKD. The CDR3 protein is CAISPGAGNTIYF. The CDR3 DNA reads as TGTGCCATCAGCCCAGGGGCTGGAAACACCATATATTTT.

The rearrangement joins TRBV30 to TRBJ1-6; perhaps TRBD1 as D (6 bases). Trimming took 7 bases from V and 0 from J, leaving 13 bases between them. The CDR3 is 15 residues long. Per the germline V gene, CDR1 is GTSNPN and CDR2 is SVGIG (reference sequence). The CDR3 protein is CAFSQGPSYNSPLHF. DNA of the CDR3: TGTGCCTTCTCACAGGGCCCCTCCTATAATTCACCCCTCCACTTT.

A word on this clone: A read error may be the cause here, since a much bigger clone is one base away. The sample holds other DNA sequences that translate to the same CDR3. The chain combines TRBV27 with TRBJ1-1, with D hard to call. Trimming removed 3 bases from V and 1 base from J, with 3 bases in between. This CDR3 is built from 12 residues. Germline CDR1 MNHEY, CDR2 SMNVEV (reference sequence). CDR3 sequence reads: CASSFGNTEAFF. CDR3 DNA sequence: TGTGCCAGCAGTTTCGGGAACACTGAAGCTTTCTTT.